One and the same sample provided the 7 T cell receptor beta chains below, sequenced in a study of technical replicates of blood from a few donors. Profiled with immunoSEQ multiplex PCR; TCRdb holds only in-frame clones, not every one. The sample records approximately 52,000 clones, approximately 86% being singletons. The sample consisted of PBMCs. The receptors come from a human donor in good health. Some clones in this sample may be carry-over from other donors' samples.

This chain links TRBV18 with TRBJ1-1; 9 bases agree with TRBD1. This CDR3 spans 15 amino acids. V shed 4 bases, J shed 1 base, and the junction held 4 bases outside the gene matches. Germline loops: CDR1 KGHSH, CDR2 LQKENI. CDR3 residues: CASSRLGQGNTEAFF. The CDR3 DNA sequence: TGTGCCAGCTCACGTCTGGGACAGGGGAACACTGAAGCTTTCTTT.

The CDR3 region is CTSSGKGEREIPYEQYF. In DNA form, the CDR3 reads TGCACCAGCAGCGGAAAGGGGGAGCGGGAGATTCCCTACGAGCAGTACTTC. This sequence joins TRBV1 and TRBJ2-7; TRBD2 is the table's D call, not checked against the DNA. TRBV1 is tagged as a pseudogene. The CDR3 sequence is 17 residues long.

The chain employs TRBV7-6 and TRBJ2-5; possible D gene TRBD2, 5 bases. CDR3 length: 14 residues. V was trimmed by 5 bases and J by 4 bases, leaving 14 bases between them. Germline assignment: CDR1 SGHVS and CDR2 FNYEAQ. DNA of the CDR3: TGTGCCAGCAGCCAACGGGGAGCATTAGAGACCCAGTACTTC. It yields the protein CASSQRGALETQYF.

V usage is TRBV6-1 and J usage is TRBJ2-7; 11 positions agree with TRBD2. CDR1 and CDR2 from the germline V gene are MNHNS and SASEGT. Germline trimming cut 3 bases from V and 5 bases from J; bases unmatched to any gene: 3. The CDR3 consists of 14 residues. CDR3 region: CASSEGTSGDEQYF. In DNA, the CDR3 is TGTGCCAGCAGTGAGGGGACTAGCGGAGACGAGCAGTACTTC.

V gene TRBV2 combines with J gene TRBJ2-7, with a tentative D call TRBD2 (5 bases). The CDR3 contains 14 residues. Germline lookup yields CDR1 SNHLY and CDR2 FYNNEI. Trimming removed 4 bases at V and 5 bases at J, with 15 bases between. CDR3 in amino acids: CASSGLLTGNEQYF. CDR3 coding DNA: TGTGCCAGCAGTGGTTTGCTTACGGGGAACGAGCAGTACTTC.

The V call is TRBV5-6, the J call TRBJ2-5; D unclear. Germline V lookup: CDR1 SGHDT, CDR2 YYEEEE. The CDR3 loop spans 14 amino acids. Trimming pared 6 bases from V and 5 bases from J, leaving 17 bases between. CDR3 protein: CASTPRAGWETQYF. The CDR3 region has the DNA TGTGCCAGCACCCCCCGAGCCGGGTGGGAGACCCAGTACTTC.

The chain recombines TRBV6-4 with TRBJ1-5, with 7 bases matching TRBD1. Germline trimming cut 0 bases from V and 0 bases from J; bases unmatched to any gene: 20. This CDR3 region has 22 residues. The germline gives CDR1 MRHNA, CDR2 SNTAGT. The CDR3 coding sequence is TGTGCCAGCAGTGACTCGTACGGCGACTCGTACAGGGGCGAATATAGCAATCAGCCCCAGCATTTT. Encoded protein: CASSDSYGDSYRGEYSNQPQHF.